The T cell receptor beta chain described here comes from a study of cytomegalovirus exposure and HLA in healthy donors. CDR1 SGDLS and CDR2 YYNGEE come from the germline V gene. Deletions cut 2 bases from V and 5 bases from J, with 9 bases between. The CDR3 extends over 13 amino acids. TCRdb's table, derived via immunoSEQ multiplex PCR, lists solely in-frame clones and lacks some. The data contain roughly 100,000 clones, about 85% of them singletons. The sequence derives from a man aged 18 to 30 in good health and CMV-seropositive. The sequenced sample consisted of PBMCs. The chain joins TRBV9 to TRBJ2-3; D not certain. The CDR3 sequence: CASSVEARDTQYF. CDR3 DNA: TGTGCCAGCAGCGTTGAGGCGCGAGATACGCAGTATTTT.